This TCR beta chain was sequenced during a study of cytomegalovirus exposure and HLA in healthy donors. CDR1 is GTSNPN and CDR2 is SVGIG in the germline V gene (reference sequence). The V segment lost 5 bases and the J segment 1 base; nucleotides outside the gene matches: 5. The CDR3 extends over 15 amino acids. Amplification used 60 Vbeta primers and 13 Jbeta primers. Only in-frame clones appear in the TCRdb table, and some are missing; sequencing was by immunoSEQ multiplex PCR. The table shows some 120,000 clones, with around three quarters occurring only once. The chain couples TRBV30 to TRBJ1-4; 9 bases line up with TRBD1. The sequenced sample consisted of PBMCs. This clonotype was obtained from a male donor in good health and CMV-seronegative. The CDR3 is CAWFGQGLTNEKLFF. In DNA, the CDR3 is TGTGCCTGGTTCGGACAGGGGTTAACTAATGAAAAACTGTTTTTT. Complete variable domain (other parts from reference TRBV30 and TRBJ1-4): SQTIHQWPATLVQPVGSPLSLECTVEGTSNPNLYWYRQAAGRGLQLLFYSVGIGQISSEVPQNLSASRPQDRQFILSSKKLLLSDSGFYLCAWFGQGLTNEKLFFGSGTQLSVL.